Below are 29 T cell receptor beta chains sequenced from a single sample in a study of cytomegalovirus exposure and HLA in healthy donors. Both 60 Vbeta primers and 13 Jbeta primers went into the PCR. Some clones are missing from TCRdb's copy, which holds only in-frame ones; the method was immunoSEQ multiplex PCR. This repertoire shows roughly 120,000 clones, 77% found once; its top ten account for 5.8%. The specimen was PBMCs. Receptors were obtained from a man younger than 30 in good health and CMV-seropositive.

The CDR3 DNA is TGTGCCAGTAGTATAAGCGCTTCGTCGGGGGGCTACACCTTC. Translating it yields CASSISASSGGYTF. V gene TRBV19 combines with J gene TRBJ1-2, with no clear D. Germline assignment: CDR1 LNHDA and CDR2 SQIVND (reference sequence). Trimming removed 2 bases at V and 8 bases at J, with 15 bases between. The CDR3 extends over 14 amino acids.

V gene TRBV28 combines with J gene TRBJ1-5; D gene unclear. V lost 2 bases and J lost 5, with 4 bases in between. The CDR3 consists of 12 residues. The germline CDR1 and CDR2 sequences are MDHEN and SYDVKM. The CDR3 DNA reads as TGTGCCAGCAGTTTAGAGGATCAGCCCCAGCATTTT. This sequence encodes CASSLEDQPQHF.

This chain uses TRBV7-3 with TRBJ2-3; TRBD2 might be the D (6 bases). Germline CDR1 SGHTA, CDR2 FQGTGA. V was shortened by 3 bases and J by 0 bases, with 7 bases between the two germline ends. The CDR3 sequence is 14 residues long. This chain's CDR3 is CASSFGTSTDTQYF. The CDR3 coding sequence is TGTGCCAGCAGCTTTGGGACTAGCACAGATACGCAGTATTTT.

For this clone: At one boundary the junction diverges from the germline segment, which might be a read error. The CDR3 sequence: CASSLTPTSGDTGELFF. The CDR3 bases are TGTGCTAGCAGCTTAACCCCCACTAGCGGAGACACCGGGGAGCTGTTTTTT. The chain couples TRBV7-7 to TRBJ2-2; TRBD2 matches 8 bases. The germline V gene encodes CDR1 SSHAT and CDR2 FNYEAQ (reference sequence). CDR3 length: 17 residues.

The CDR3 DNA reads as TGTGCCAGCAGCTCCCGGAGGGTATCAGGGCTCTCCTACGAGCAGTACTTC. This gives the protein CASSSRRVSGLSYEQYF. The gene calls are TRBV7-6 and TRBJ2-7, with D perhaps TRBD2 (6 bases). The CDR3 is 17 residues long. Trimming pared 4 bases from V and 0 bases from J, leaving 19 bases between. Per germline, CDR1 SGHVS and CDR2 FNYEAQ. Variable domain in full (rest from reference TRBV7-6 and TRBJ2-7): GAGVSQSPRYKVTKRGQDVALRCDPISGHVSLYWYRQALGQGPEFLTYFNYEAQQDKSGLPNDRFSAERPEGSISTLTIQRTEQRDSAMYRCASSSRRVSGLSYEQYFGPGTRLTVT.

A word on this clone: The conserved final phenylalanine or tryptophan is absent from the CDR3, which likely points to a read error. This rearrangement joins TRBV9 to TRBJ2-7; 8 bases map to TRBD2. Germline values: CDR1 SGDLS, CDR2 YYNGEE. CDR3 size: 14 residues. With 4 bases clipped from V and 3 bases from J, the junction kept 6 bases outside the gene matches. The CDR3 coding sequence is TGTGCCAGCAGCTCCGGTGGGACTAGCTACGAGCAGTACCTC. Its translation is CASSSGGTSYEQYL.

This sequence joins TRBV5-6 and TRBJ2-4; D gene uncertain. Between the trimmed V and J ends, which lost 0 bases and 6 bases, there was a span of 10 bases. Germline V CDR1 and CDR2: SGHDT, YYEEEE. The CDR3 sequence is 14 residues long. The CDR3 reads CASSLDDIGNIQYF. The DNA for the CDR3 is TGTGCCAGCAGCTTGGATGACATCGGAAACATTCAGTACTTC.

The rearrangement links TRBV19 to TRBJ1-1; D possibly corresponds to TRBD1 (6 bases). The V gene lost 4 bases and the J gene lost 5 bases, with 14 bases spanning the gap. The CDR3 has 14 amino acids. CDR1 and CDR2 from the germline V gene are LNHDA and SQIVND (reference sequence). CDR3 amino acids: CASSTGQYITEAFF. CDR3 coding DNA: TGTGCCAGTAGTACAGGACAGTACATTACTGAAGCTTTCTTT.

The J gene is TRBJ2-1, the V gene TRBV9; D not certain. This CDR3 comprises 14 residues. V was cut by 1 base and J by 8 bases, with 13 bases left in between. Germline loops: CDR1 SGDLS, CDR2 YYNGEE. The CDR3 loop is CASSVQGSTDEQFF. The CDR3 nucleotides read TGTGCCAGCAGCGTACAAGGCTCGACTGATGAGCAGTTCTTC. The variable domain in full, with the rest retrieved from reference TRBV9 and TRBJ2-1, is DSGVTQTPKHLITATGQRVTLRCSPRSGDLSVYWYQQSLDQGLQFLIQYYNGEERAKGNILERFSAQQFPDLHSELNLSSLELGDSALYFCASSVQGSTDEQFFGPGTRLTVL.

The chain has TRBV5-1 and TRBJ2-2; 9 bases are shared with TRBD2. The CDR3 loop spans 14 amino acids. CDR1 is SGHRS and CDR2 is YFSETQ in the germline V gene. Trimming took 4 bases from V and 6 from J; bases not matched to a gene: 4. CDR3 sequence reads: CASSHRLAAGELFF. The CDR3 bases are TGCGCCAGCAGCCACCGACTAGCGGCCGGGGAGCTGTTTTTT. The whole variable domain, remainder taken from reference TRBV5-1 and TRBJ2-2, is KAGVTQTPRYLIKTRGQQVTLSCSPISGHRSVSWYQQTPGQGLQFLFEYFSETQRNKGNFPGRFSGRQFSNSRSEMNVSTLELGDSALYLCASSHRLAAGELFFGEGSRLTVL.

The rearrangement joins TRBV4-2 to TRBJ2-1; no definite D call. Deletions cut 1 base from V and 7 bases from J, with 11 bases between. Germline V gene data show CDR1 as LGHNA and CDR2 as YNFKEQ. The length of the CDR3 is 14 residues. CDR3 nucleotides: TGTGCCAGCAGCCAAGGCGGAGATCGGAATGAGCAGTTCTTC. Its translation: CASSQGGDRNEQFF.

The V and J genes are TRBV30 and TRBJ2-5, with a possible D match to TRBD2 (5 bases). The CDR3 loop spans 16 amino acids. The ends were cut back, 0 bases at V and 5 bases at J, with 19 bases in the middle. Germline V gene data show CDR1 as GTSNPN and CDR2 as SVGIG (reference sequence). The CDR3 is CAWSVQIGKGRETQYF. The DNA for the CDR3 is TGTGCCTGGAGTGTACAAATCGGGAAGGGAAGGGAGACCCAGTACTTC.

This sequence joins TRBV12-2 and TRBJ1-2; the table's TRBD1 call for D was not verified on the DNA. TRBV12-2 represents a pseudogene. This CDR3 is 17 amino acids long. The CDR3 reads CASRPPNPGQVLYGYTF. As DNA, the CDR3 is TGTGCAAGTCGCCCCCCCAACCCGGGACAGGTACTCTATGGCTACACCTTC.

The chain links TRBV28 to TRBJ2-7, with 9 positions matching TRBD2. CDR3 length: 14 amino acids. Germline V CDR1 and CDR2: MDHEN, SYDVKM. Unmatched junction bases numbered 7, after V lost 3 bases and J lost 7 bases. The CDR3 bases are TGTGCCAGCAGTTTTGCGGGAGGGCCGCGGGAGCAGTACTTC. Encoded protein: CASSFAGGPREQYF. The full variable domain, completed using reference TRBV28 and TRBJ2-7, is DVKVTQSSRYLVKRTGEKVFLECVQDMDHENMFWYRQDPGLGLRLIYFSYDVKMKEKGDIPEGYSVSREKKERFSLILESASTNQTSMYLCASSFAGGPREQYFGPGTRLTVT.

J is TRBJ2-3 and V is TRBV7-8; no clear D gene. Germline CDR1 SGHVS, CDR2 FQNEAQ. Deletions cut 0 bases from V and 3 bases from J, with 4 bases between. This CDR3 comprises 13 residues. CDR3 in amino acids: CASSLARTDTQYF. Here the CDR3 DNA reads TGTGCCAGCAGCTTAGCGCGGACAGATACGCAGTATTTT.

The J gene is TRBJ1-2, the V gene TRBV6-1; D call uncertain. Germline CDR1 MNHNS, CDR2 SASEGT. With 6 bases removed from V and 2 bases from J, the gap between germline ends came to 13 bases. CDR3 length: 14 residues. CDR3 DNA sequence: TGTGCCAGCAGATTGCAGGAACCGAACTATGGCTACACCTTC. Protein product: CASRLQEPNYGYTF.

This sequence joins TRBV7-2 and TRBJ2-2; 7 nucleotides align to TRBD2. Per the germline V gene, CDR1 is SGHTA and CDR2 is FQGNSA. J was trimmed by 4 bases and V by 5 bases; bases with no gene match: 13. The CDR3 sequence is 17 residues long. CDR3 residues: CASSTRVASGVTGELFF. Written as DNA, the CDR3 is TGTGCCAGCAGCACTAGGGTGGCTAGCGGAGTCACCGGGGAGCTGTTTTTT.

The genes are TRBV6-1 and TRBJ2-2, with 11 bases matching TRBD2. V lost 2 bases and J lost 5; bases outside the gene matches: 4. Germline CDR1 is MNHNS and CDR2 is SASEGT. This CDR3 is built from 16 residues. The CDR3 DNA reads as TGTGCCAGCAGTGAATTATCTAGCGGGGGGACCGGGGAGCTGTTTTTT. Its translation is CASSELSSGGTGELFF.

The chain carries TRBV28 and TRBJ2-3; 12 bases align to TRBD2. The CDR3 is 14 residues long. V shed 6 bases, J shed 5 bases, and the junction held 3 bases outside the gene matches. Germline CDR1 MDHEN, CDR2 SYDVKM. The CDR3 DNA reads TGTGCCAGCAGGACTAGCGGGGGAATAGATACGCAGTATTTT. Translated, it gives CASRTSGGIDTQYF.

With respect to this clone: The same CDR3 also results from other DNA sequences found in this sample. This rearrangement joins TRBV7-2 to TRBJ1-1, with D possibly TRBD1 on 5 matching bases. The V end was cut by 1 base, the J end by 5 bases, with 8 bases between. This CDR3 region has 13 residues. Germline values: CDR1 SGHTA, CDR2 FQGNSA. CDR3 region: CASSLDRGTEAFF. The CDR3 bases are TGTGCCAGCAGCTTAGATCGGGGGACTGAAGCTTTCTTT.

This chain uses TRBV6-5 with TRBJ2-1; 9 bases are shared with TRBD2. CDR3 size: 14 residues. V shed 0 bases, J shed 8 bases, and the junction held 2 bases outside the gene matches. The germline V gene encodes CDR1 MNHEY and CDR2 SVGAGI. The CDR3 region is CASSYSGTSHEQFF. In DNA form, the CDR3 reads TGTGCCAGCAGTTACTCGGGGACTAGCCATGAGCAGTTCTTC.

V is TRBV2 and J is TRBJ2-7; TRBD1 agrees at 11 bases. CDR1 is SNHLY and CDR2 is FYNNEI in the germline V gene. The CDR3 is 15 residues long. Trimming cost V 7 bases and J 2 bases; bases outside gene matches: 7. CDR3 amino acids: CASNRGTGGAYEQYF. The CDR3 region has the DNA TGTGCCAGCAACCGAGGGACAGGGGGGGCCTACGAGCAGTACTTC.

The chain has TRBV19 and TRBJ2-7, with 9 bases fitting TRBD2. Germline V gene sequence: CDR1 LNHDA, CDR2 SQIVND (reference sequence). The CDR3 sequence is 17 residues long. The V segment lost 3 bases and the J segment 0 bases; nucleotides outside the gene matches: 9. The CDR3 nucleotides are TGTGCCAGTAGTATTAGAGAAGCGGGGGGATTCTCCTACGAGCAGTACTTC. This codes for CASSIREAGGFSYEQYF.

The gene calls are TRBV5-1 and TRBJ2-5; 8 positions agree with TRBD2. This CDR3 has 16 amino acids. Per germline, CDR1 SGHRS and CDR2 YFSETQ. V dropped 4 bases and J dropped 1; count of bases not matched to a gene: 9. Written as DNA, the CDR3 is TGCGCCAGCAGCACCAGGACTAGCAGAGTCCAAGAGACCCAGTACTTC. This encodes CASSTRTSRVQETQYF.

This chain uses TRBV6-1 with TRBJ1-1; TRBD1 is a possible D gene (5 bases). Germline V gene sequence: CDR1 MNHNS, CDR2 SASEGT. CDR3 length equals 14 residues. V lost 4 bases and J lost 3, with 12 bases in between. Written as DNA, the CDR3 is TGTGCCAGCAGTGTATCACAGGTGGACACTGAAGCTTTCTTT. Residues: CASSVSQVDTEAFF.

V usage is TRBV28 and J usage is TRBJ2-3; 8 bases align to TRBD2. Germline CDR1 MDHEN, CDR2 SYDVKM. The trim removed 8 bases at V and 9 bases at J, leaving 16 bases unmatched. The CDR3 runs 15 residues. Written as DNA, the CDR3 is TGTGCCAGCTTAAAGGGAGGCGGGGGGTCAGGGACGCAGTATTTT. Translated: CASLKGGGGSGTQYF.

This rearrangement joins TRBV5-5 to TRBJ2-5, with unresolved D. From germline, CDR1 is SGHKS and CDR2 YYEKEE (reference sequence). V lost 4 bases to trimming and J lost 5 bases, with 12 bases between them. The CDR3 consists of 13 residues. The CDR3 nucleotides are TGTGCCAGCAGCCCCGACTGGCGGGAGACCCAGTACTTC. Protein: CASSPDWRETQYF.

The chain has TRBV7-6 and TRBJ1-1, with D unclear. Trimming took 1 base from V and 1 from J, leaving 7 bases between them. This CDR3 has 14 amino acids. In germline, CDR1 is SGHVS, CDR2 FNYEAQ. The CDR3 nucleotides read TGTGCCAGCAGCTTAGTGGCGGGGAACACTGAAGCTTTCTTT. As protein: CASSLVAGNTEAFF.

The rearrangement joins TRBV2 to TRBJ1-2; no reliable D call. Trimming removed 3 bases from V and 8 bases from J, with 19 bases in between. Germline loops: CDR1 SNHLY, CDR2 FYNNEI. CDR3 length: 15 residues. CDR3 in DNA: TGTGCCAGCAGTGAGGAGGCCTGGGATTTCGACGGCTACACCTTC. Its protein product is CASSEEAWDFDGYTF.